The rows below give T cell receptor beta chains drawn from one sample of a study of T cell changes during pregnancy in multiple sclerosis. Assay: immunoSEQ multiplex PCR; the TCRdb copy retains only in-frame clones and omits some. The sample holds around 45,000 clones; about 91% are singletons and the top ten take about 0.48%. This specimen was CD4+ T cells from peripheral blood mononuclear cells, taken in the second trimester of pregnancy. These receptors all stem from a female donor in good health, enrolled as a control in a pregnancy study. Each CDR3 is given with its conserved first and last residue. D genes are given only for firm matches. Clone sizes are given selectively: once, few, many, or a class where the clone is expanded.

14	.	TRBJ2-2	TRBV19	.	TGTGCCAGTAGTGGGGGGTGGGGGACCGGGGAGCTGTTTTTT	CASSGGWGTGELFF
16	TRBD2	TRBJ2-3	TRBV27	.	TGTGCCAGCAGTCCAACTGCTAGCGGACGCACAGATACGCAGTATTTT	CASSPTASGRTDTQYF
12	.	TRBJ2-1	TRBV7-8	.	TGTGCCAGCAGCCAAGCGACCATTGAGCAGTTCTTC	CASSQATIEQFF
13	.	TRBJ2-3	TRBV7-3	.	TGTGCCAGCAGCTTAGGGCCCACAGATACGCAGTATTTT	CASSLGPTDTQYF
15	TRBD1	TRBJ2-7	TRBV7-2	.	TGTGCCAGCAGCATATTACAGGGGGCCCCTTACGAGCAGTACTTC	CASSILQGAPYEQYF
15	TRBD2	TRBJ2-7	TRBV6-5	.	TGTGCCAGCAGTTACTCGTATGCGGGAGAGGGCGAGCAGTACTTC	CASSYSYAGEGEQYF
15	TRBD1	TRBJ1-2	TRBV7-2	.	TGTGCCAGCACCCCTCGGACAGGGGAAAACTATGGCTACACCTTC	CASTPRTGENYGYTF
16	.	TRBJ1-2	TRBV5-5	once	TGTGCCAGCAGCTTTGCAGGGTCGGCCCTAAACTATGGCTACACCTTC	CASSFAGSALNYGYTF
13	.	TRBJ1-2	TRBV6-5	once	TGTGCCAGCAGCCAGAGACTCAACTATGGCTACACCTTC	CASSQRLNYGYTF
14	.	TRBJ2-1	TRBV7-8	.	TGTGCCAGCAGCTTAAGGCTAGCTATGGATGAGCAGTTCTTC	CASSLRLAMDEQFF
12	.	TRBJ1-1	TRBV11-2	.	TGTGCCAGCCGAGGGGGGGGCACTGAAGCTTTCTTT	CASRGGGTEAFF
15	.	TRBJ2-2	TRBV9	.	TGTGCCAGCAGCGTAGGGGCCACGAACACCGGGGAGCTGTTTTTT	CASSVGATNTGELFF
17	TRBD1	TRBJ1-1	TRBV10-1	.	TGCGCCAGCAGTGAGTCCCCGGGACAGGGAAGGGACACTGAAGCTTTCTTT	CASSESPGQGRDTEAFF
14	TRBD2	TRBJ2-1	TRBV7-2	.	TGTGCCAGCAGCGCTAGCGGGAGTTTGAATGAGCAGTTCTTC	CASSASGSLNEQFF
13	TRBD1	TRBJ1-2	TRBV5-6	.	TGTGCCAGCGACAGGGGGCGAGCTTATGGCTACACCTTC	CASDRGRAYGYTF
18	TRBD2	TRBJ2-3	TRBV27	.	TGTGCCAGCAGCGCAAGAAACCCACCCCGCGGGGGAACAGATACGCAGTATTTT	CASSARNPPRGGTDTQYF
15	TRBD2	TRBJ2-3	TRBV7-3	.	TGTGCCAGCAGCTGGACTAGCGGGAGCACAGATACGCAGTATTTT	CASSWTSGSTDTQYF
14	TRBD1	TRBJ2-7	TRBV18	.	TGTGCCAGCTCACCACCGGATCCAGGGGGCGAGCAGTACTTC	CASSPPDPGGEQYF
13	TRBD1	TRBJ2-3	TRBV6-5	.	TGTGCCAGCAGGACAGGGGGCGCAGATACGCAGTATTTT	CASRTGGADTQYF
14	.	TRBJ2-7	TRBV5-6	.	TGTGCCAGCAGTTTCCCGGGACAAGACTACGAGCAGTACTTC	CASSFPGQDYEQYF
13	.	TRBJ1-2	TRBV6-1	.	TGTGCCAGCAGTGATCAGGGCGACTATGGCTACACCTTC	CASSDQGDYGYTF
16	.	TRBJ1-1	TRBV5-1	.	TGCGCCAGCAGCATCGACAGGACCCCTCTAAGGACTGAAGCTTTCTTT	CASSIDRTPLRTEAFF
15	TRBD1	TRBJ2-3	TRBV2	.	TGTGCCAGCAGCCGACAGGGCTCTAGCACAGATACGCAGTATTTT	CASSRQGSSTDTQYF
14	TRBD1	TRBJ1-6	TRBV7-9	few	TGTGCCAGCAGCCCGACAGGGGACGGTTCACCCCTCCACTTT	CASSPTGDGSPLHF
15	TRBD1	TRBJ1-1	TRBV5-4	.	TGTGCCAGCAGCGTAACTGGACAGGGGCACACTGAAGCTTTCTTT	CASSVTGQGHTEAFF
14	.	TRBJ2-7	TRBV5-1	.	TGCGCCAGCAGTCATTCTCCAGGGGCCTACGAGCAGTACTTC	CASSHSPGAYEQYF
14	TRBD1	TRBJ1-2	TRBV27	.	TGTGCCAGCAGTACTCAGGGGGCGCGGTATGGCTACACCTTC	CASSTQGARYGYTF
13	.	TRBJ2-3	TRBV11-3	.	TGTGCCAGCAGCTTGGAGGTTTCGGATACGCAGTATTTT	CASSLEVSDTQYF
13	.	TRBJ2-7	TRBV27	.	TGTGCCAGCGGCCGGGACTTGATGTACGAGCAGTACTTC	CASGRDLMYEQYF
13	.	TRBJ1-1	TRBV7-7	.	TGTGCTAGCAGCCCGGGTTCGAACACTGAAGCTTTCTTT	CASSPGSNTEAFF
12	.	TRBJ2-3	TRBV28	.	TGTGCCAGCAGGGGGCCCGTAGATACGCAGTATTTT	CASRGPVDTQYF
12	.	TRBJ1-1	TRBV7-2	.	TGTGCCAGCAGCTTTAGTCGCGCTGAAGCTTTCTTT	CASSFSRAEAFF
15	TRBD1	TRBJ2-3	TRBV7-3	.	TGTGCCAGCAGCTCCGGACAGGGGCCTCTAGATACGCAGTATTTT	CASSSGQGPLDTQYF
18	TRBD1	TRBJ2-3	TRBV12-5	.	TGTGCTAGTGGTTTGGCCCCCAAAGGACAGGGGAACACAGATACGCAGTATTTT	CASGLAPKGQGNTDTQYF
15	TRBD1	TRBJ2-2	TRBV5-1	once	TGCGCCAGCAGCGGACAGGGGGCCCTTACCGGGGAGCTGTTTTTT	CASSGQGALTGELFF
15	.	TRBJ1-2	TRBV2	few	TGTGCCAGCAGTGAAGCATCATCGCGTAACTATGGCTACACCTTC	CASSEASSRNYGYTF
13	.	TRBJ2-2	TRBV5-4	.	TGTGCCAGCAGCTCCCAGCGGACCGGGGAGCTGTTTTTT	CASSSQRTGELFF